This T cell receptor beta chain emerged from a study of Graves' ophthalmopathy and Graves' hyperthyroidism. The study's findings and limits: With around 70% sensitivity and approximately 72% specificity, the model predicted ophthalmopathy progression.

A duration under 3 months, NOSPECS ≥4, CAS ≥3 and moderate-to-severe activity characterized the donors with ophthalmopathy. Fresh peripheral blood, 10 ml, was the PBMC source. This clonotype has just a few counts. The antigen remains undetermined. The CDR3 has 13 residues. V dropped 2 bases and J dropped 7 bases, with 13 bases sitting between them. Germline assignment: CDR1 SGHRS and CDR2 YFSETQ. Using RNA transcripts, the TCR beta CDR3 regions were amplified. After a first-round RT-PCR with HTBI primers, a second-round multiplex PCR was run. A single record per CDR3 protein comes from TCRdb applying MiXCR to the multiplex PCR reads. The sample holds around 340,000 distinct CDR3 sequences; around a sixth are singletons and the top ten take over 9%.

Sequencing input: peripheral blood. The J gene is TRBJ2-7, the V gene TRBV5-1, with D unresolved. The clonotype comes from an adult man with Graves' ophthalmopathy. CDR3 sequence: CASSFPGVREQYF. CDR3 DNA sequence: TGCGCCAGCAGCTTTCCAGGTGTTAGGGAGCAGTACTTC.